The clone carrying this T cell receptor beta chain was counted only a few times. TCRdb reprocessed the RT-PCR reads via MiXCR and lists one record per CDR3 protein. The sample includes more than 850,000 distinct CDR3 sequences, roughly 17% seen only once; the top ten take 6%. This sample is part of a study of patients and donors after allogeneic stem cell transplantation. Material for sequencing was blood, either unsorted or a sorted T cell fraction (not recorded which). This receptor was obtained from a human donor who was either an allogeneic HSCT recipient or a stem cell or donor lymphocyte infusion donor (not recorded which). It is not recorded whose cells these are; they may come from a transplant donor.

CDR3 nucleotides: TGCGCCAGCAGCTACCGGGACAGGGACGCAGATACGCAGTATTTT. It is translated as CASSYRDRDADTQYF. The chain carries TRBV4-1 and TRBJ2-3; 9 nucleotides agree with TRBD1. Germline CDR1 reads MGHRA; CDR2 reads YSYEKL. CDR3 length equals 15 residues. V dropped 5 bases and J dropped 4; count of bases not matched to a gene: 7.